Listed here are 13 T cell receptor beta chains from one sample, sequenced in a study of response to subunit inactivated influenza vaccine. From the RT-PCR reads, TCRdb called clonotypes with MiXCR, one entry per CDR3 protein. Seen here are 500,000 or so distinct CDR3 sequences, 15% to 20% observed once, and the top ten hold roughly 3.1%. The sequencing here drew on CD4+ T cells sorted from PBMCs, taken less than 25 months after vaccination. All receptors derive from a man between 50 and 69 years old who received an inactivated influenza vaccine.

This clonotype was counted a few times. This sequence joins TRBV5-1 and TRBJ1-6, with D possibly matching TRBD1 (5 bases). Germline assignment: CDR1 SGHRS and CDR2 YFSETQ. The CDR3 has 20 amino acids. V was clipped by 0 bases and J by 7 bases, with 26 bases between them. CDR3 loop: CASSLAMGGPPFVKNSPLHF. The CDR3 DNA is TGCGCCAGCAGCTTGGCCATGGGGGGACCTCCTTTTGTGAAAAATTCACCCCTCCACTTT.

The chain combines TRBV11-2 with TRBJ1-5, with D possibly matching TRBD1 (5 bases). Trimming pared 0 bases from V and 6 bases from J, leaving 6 bases between. CDR1 is SGHAT and CDR2 is FQNNGV in the germline V gene. This CDR3 spans 13 amino acids. This CDR3 reads CASSLEGRQPQHF. The CDR3 DNA is TGTGCCAGCAGCTTAGAGGGACGTCAGCCCCAGCATTTT.

This clonotype was seen a handful of times. CDR3 in amino acids: CSARGKRFDEQYF. The CDR3 nucleotides read TGCAGTGCGAGGGGAAAAAGGTTTGACGAGCAGTACTTC. The rearrangement links TRBV20-1 to TRBJ2-7; D is tentatively TRBD1 or TRBD2 (5 bases each). The V end lost 6 bases, the J end lost 5 bases, and 17 bases lay between the germline ends. Germline CDR1 reads DFQATT; CDR2 reads SNEGSKA (reference sequence). CDR3 length equals 13 residues.

This sequence joins TRBV20-1 and TRBJ2-1, with D uncertain. V was cut by 7 bases and J by 6 bases, with 19 bases left in between. Germline loops: CDR1 DFQATT, CDR2 SNEGSKA (reference sequence). The CDR3 runs 14 residues. The CDR3 nucleotides are TGCAGTGGCCTCCTAGTCACCCTACTCAATGAGCAGTTCTTC. Residues: CSGLLVTLLNEQFF.

The chain has TRBV6-1 and TRBJ2-2; no clear D. This CDR3 has 14 amino acids. The germline V gene has CDR1 MNHNS and CDR2 SASEGT. With 2 bases removed from V and 5 bases from J, the gap between germline ends came to 9 bases. CDR3 coding DNA: TGTGCCAGCAGTGAACAGGTGACGACCGGGGAGCTGTTTTTT. It specifies CASSEQVTTGELFF.

A few counts support this clonotype. The chain combines TRBV12-3 or TRBV12-4 with TRBJ2-4; possibly TRBD1 for D (6 bases). The CDR3 is 15 residues long. Trimming removed 1 base from V and 4 bases from J, with 11 bases in between. The CDR3 sequence is CASSLGGLVKNIQYF. The CDR3 coding sequence is TGTGCCAGCAGTTTAGGGGGGCTAGTGAAAAACATTCAGTACTTC.

A few counts support this clonotype. The chain combines TRBV5-1 with TRBJ1-4; D unclear. The germline V and J ends were trimmed by 2 bases and 0 bases, with 11 bases remaining between them. CDR3 length: 16 residues. CDR1 and CDR2 from the germline V gene are SGHRS and YFSETQ. CDR3 bases: TGCGCCAGCAGCTTTGGGCCCGGTGCAACTAATGAAAAACTGTTTTTT. It encodes CASSFGPGATNEKLFF.

The sample holds many counts of this clonotype. The V call is TRBV12-3 or TRBV12-4, the J call TRBJ1-4, with 8 bases matching TRBD1. Trimming removed 7 bases from V and 8 bases from J; junction bases left unmatched: 15. This CDR3 comprises 16 residues. This CDR3 reads CASTRPKTGGSEKLFF. The DNA for the CDR3 is TGTGCCAGCACCCGACCGAAAACAGGGGGTAGCGAAAAACTGTTTTTT.

This clonotype was found a few times. The chain recombines TRBV4-3 with TRBJ2-7; D perhaps matches TRBD1 (6 bases). CDR3 size: 14 residues. Trimming removed 0 bases from V and 7 bases from J, with 13 bases in between. The V gene's germline CDR1 is LGHNA and CDR2 YSLEER. CDR3 coding DNA: TGCGCCAGCAGCCAAGACGTCATAGGGGGTGAGCAGTACTTC. Encoded protein: CASSQDVIGGEQYF.

In its sample, this clonotype was seen a few times. The J gene is TRBJ2-3, the V gene TRBV6-4; D may be TRBD2 (6 bases). In germline, CDR1 is MRHNA, CDR2 SNTAGT. The V end lost 5 bases, the J end lost 4 bases, and 19 bases lay between the germline ends. The CDR3 is 16 residues long. CDR3 in amino acids: CASSPSGTLVADTQYF. CDR3 nucleotide sequence: TGTGCCAGCAGTCCTTCTGGGACTTTGGTGGCAGATACGCAGTATTTT.

There are a few counts of this clonotype. The chain links TRBV3-1 to TRBJ2-1; 7 bases are shared with TRBD1. The germline V gene has CDR1 LGHDT and CDR2 YNNKEL (reference sequence). The junction had 7 bases not matched to a gene; V was cut back by 6 bases and J by 2 bases. The CDR3 loop spans 15 amino acids. DNA of the CDR3: TGTGCCAGCAGGCTCCGGGACAGCCCCTACAATGAGCAGTTCTTC. Translating gives CASRLRDSPYNEQFF.

This clonotype was seen only a few times. This chain connects TRBV7-2 to TRBJ2-2; a weak D match, TRBD2 (6 bases). This CDR3 contains 14 residues. Germline assignment: CDR1 SGHTA and CDR2 FQGNSA. The germline V and J ends were trimmed by 8 bases and 1 base, with 11 bases remaining between them. The CDR3 loop reads CASGTAQNTGELFF. The CDR3 DNA reads as TGTGCCAGCGGGACTGCGCAGAACACCGGGGAGCTGTTTTTT.

In the case of this clonotype: This clone may be a read error of a much larger clone one base away. V usage is TRBV29-1 and J usage is TRBJ2-3; TRBD2 matches at 10 bases. The CDR3 covers 14 residues. Germline V CDR1 and CDR2: SQVTM, ANQGSEA. V shed 8 bases and J 1 base; nucleotides not matched to a gene: 6. The CDR3 DNA reads TGCAGCCTTGTAGCGGGAGGCCGCACAGATACGCAGTATTTT. It is translated as CSLVAGGRTDTQYF.